This TCR beta chain came from a study of T cells after yellow fever vaccination. This clonotype was seen many times. Antigen: not known. A single record per CDR3 protein comes from TCRdb applying MiXCR to the 5' RACE reads. Of 150,000 to 200,000 distinct CDR3 sequences listed, 6.2% are singletons. Regarding the study as a whole: Peaking faster, on day 5 versus 15, the secondary response was nonetheless weaker. Once the booster was given, most primary-vaccination clones reappeared, at about 97% for CD4 and 88% for CD8. Shared CD4/CD8 clonotypes were a small share, likely from convergent recombination.

The sequence was collected from a man between 18 and 29 years old who received the YFV17D yellow fever vaccine. The material was CD4+ T cells sorted from PBMCs, obtained on the day of the first yellow fever vaccination.

The CDR3 DNA reads as TGTGCCAGCAAACTAGGGAGTGGGGCCAACGTCCTGACTTTC. This gives the protein CASKLGSGANVLTF. The chain is built from TRBV27 and TRBJ2-6; D might be TRBD2 (5 bases). CDR3 length: 14 residues. Trimming took 7 bases from V and 3 from J, leaving 10 bases between them. CDR1 and CDR2 (germline): MNHEY, SMNVEV (reference sequence).